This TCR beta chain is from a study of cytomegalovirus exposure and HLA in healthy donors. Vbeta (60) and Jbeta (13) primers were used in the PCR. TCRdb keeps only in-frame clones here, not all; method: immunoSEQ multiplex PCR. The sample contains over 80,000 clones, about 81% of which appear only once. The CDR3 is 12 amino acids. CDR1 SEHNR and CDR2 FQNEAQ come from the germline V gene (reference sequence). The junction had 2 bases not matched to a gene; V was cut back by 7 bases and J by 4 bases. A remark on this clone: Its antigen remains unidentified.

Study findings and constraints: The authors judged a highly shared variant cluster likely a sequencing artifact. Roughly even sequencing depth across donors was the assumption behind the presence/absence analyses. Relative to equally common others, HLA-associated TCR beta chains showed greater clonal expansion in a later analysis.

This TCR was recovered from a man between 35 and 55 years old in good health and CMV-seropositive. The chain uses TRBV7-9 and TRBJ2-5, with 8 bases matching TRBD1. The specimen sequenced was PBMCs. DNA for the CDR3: TGTGCCAGCACAGGGGGCAGAGAGACCCAGTACTTC. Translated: CASTGGRETQYF.